Below are 27 T cell receptor beta chains sequenced from a single sample in a study of shared clonotypes between healthy human individuals. The method was immunoSEQ multiplex PCR; TCRdb's version includes in-frame clones alone and lacks a portion of them. The sample shows approximately 720,000 clones, around 72% of them seen only once. Sequencing was carried out using memory CD4+ T cells sorted from blood. The subset denotes: CD45RA-negative fraction. Receptors originate from a woman aged 25 to 39 in good health.

This clone was found a few times. The CDR3 nucleotides are TGTGCCAGTAGTCTTGACAGGGGCAATCAGCCCCAGCATTTT. Translation: CASSLDRGNQPQHF. The chain combines TRBV19 with TRBJ1-5, with 7 bases matching TRBD1. Trimming cost V 5 bases and J 2 bases; bases outside gene matches: 3. The length of the CDR3 is 14 residues. Germline V gene lookup returns CDR1 LNHDA and CDR2 SQIVND (reference sequence).

V and J are TRBV11-3 and TRBJ2-7, with D maybe TRBD1 (6 bases). The CDR3 runs to 14 residues. The ends were cut back, 4 bases at V and 2 bases at J, with 12 bases in the middle. Germline lookup yields CDR1 SGHNT and CDR2 YENEEA. CDR3 DNA sequence: TGTGCCAGCAGCTCGCCGGGACAACCCTACGAGCAGTACTTC. Protein sequence: CASSSPGQPYEQYF.

A note on this clone: This likely reflects a read error, since a far larger clone is one base away. Without the conserved terminal phenylalanine or tryptophan, this CDR3 likely stems from a read error. V gene TRBV28 combines with J gene TRBJ1-1; D unresolved. Between the trimmed V and J ends, which lost 4 bases and 8 bases, there was a span of 8 bases. The CDR3 is made up of 11 amino acids. Germline-derived CDR1 and CDR2 are MDHEN and SYDVKM. The CDR3 nucleotides read TGTGCCAGCAGTTCCCTACTCGAAGCTTTCCTT. Protein product: CASSSLLEAFL.

The chain joins TRBV6-1 to TRBJ1-4; D is perhaps TRBD1 (5 bases). CDR3 length: 12 residues. The germline V and J ends were trimmed by 2 bases and 11 bases, with 9 bases remaining between them. Germline assignment: CDR1 MNHNS and CDR2 SASEGT. CDR3 bases: TGTGCCAGCAGTGAACGGACAATTAAACTGTTTTTT. It specifies CASSERTIKLFF.

The chain has TRBV1 and TRBJ1-4; TRBD1 is taken as the D call from the table, unchecked against the DNA. TRBV1 is noted as a pseudogene. The CDR3 is 15 amino acids. CDR3 protein: CTSSQTRGLNEKLFF. CDR3 sequence (DNA): TGCACCAGCAGCCAAACCAGGGGGCTTAATGAAAAACTGTTTTTT.

The chain couples TRBV7-9 to TRBJ2-7; TRBD2 might be the D (7 bases). This CDR3 region has 13 residues. Germline V gives CDR1 SEHNR, CDR2 FQNEAQ (reference sequence). Trimming stripped 0 bases from V and 6 bases from J, with 9 bases between. Here the CDR3 reads CASSLAGGREQYF. In DNA, the CDR3 is TGTGCCAGCAGCTTAGCCGGGGGGCGCGAGCAGTACTTC.

The chain joins TRBV7-3 to TRBJ2-1; the match to TRBD2 covers 7 bases. Losses at the gene ends were 5 bases for V and 3 bases for J; bases not matched to a gene: 10. CDR1 and CDR2 (germline): SGHTA, FQGTGA. This CDR3 has 16 residues. CDR3 loop: CASSVASGAFYNEQFF. CDR3 nucleotide sequence: TGTGCCAGCAGCGTAGCTAGCGGAGCGTTCTACAATGAGCAGTTCTTC.

The V gene is TRBV7-9, the J gene TRBJ2-7; 11 bases line up with TRBD1. V shed 5 bases and J 1 base; nucleotides not matched to a gene: 7. CDR1 is SEHNR and CDR2 is FQNEAQ in the germline V gene (reference sequence). The CDR3 is 16 residues long. This CDR3 is CASSLWTGGRSYEQYF. The CDR3 DNA is TGTGCCAGCAGCCTTTGGACAGGGGGCCGGTCCTACGAGCAGTACTTC.

The chain is built from TRBV27 and TRBJ2-1; 13 bases fit TRBD2. The CDR3 consists of 16 residues. Germline values: CDR1 MNHEY, CDR2 SMNVEV (reference sequence). V lost 0 bases, J lost 7 bases, and 3 bases stayed unmatched. CDR3 amino acids: CASSLSGLAGLNEQFF. The CDR3 DNA follows: TGTGCCAGCAGTTTATCGGGACTAGCGGGATTGAATGAGCAGTTCTTC.

This rearrangement joins TRBV5-1 to TRBJ1-4; the match to TRBD1 covers 7 bases. In germline, CDR1 is SGHRS, CDR2 YFSETQ. The CDR3 extends over 16 amino acids. The trim removed 4 bases at V and 5 bases at J, leaving 11 bases unmatched. The CDR3 sequence is CASSKWGDSVNEKLFF. In nucleotides, the CDR3 is TGCGCCAGCAGCAAATGGGGGGACAGCGTAAATGAAAAACTGTTTTTT.

This clone was seen only once. V gene TRBV6-1 combines with J gene TRBJ1-5; 8 nucleotides agree with TRBD1. The CDR3 contains 15 residues. V shed 1 base, J shed 6 bases, and the junction held 5 bases outside the gene matches. Germline values: CDR1 MNHNS, CDR2 SASEGT. The chain's CDR3 is CASSEVGRGRQPQHF. CDR3 nucleotides: TGTGCCAGCAGTGAAGTAGGCAGGGGGCGTCAGCCCCAGCATTTT.

For this clone: Its ends do not fully match the called genes, so a read error is possible. The chain recombines TRBV7-2 with TRBJ1-2; D is uncertain. CDR3 length equals 15 residues. Germline V lookup: CDR1 SGHTA, CDR2 FQGNSA. CDR3 in amino acids: CASSLGVGSGYDYTF. The CDR3 DNA is TGTGCCAGCAGCTTAGGGGTCGGGAGTGGATATGACTACACCTTC.

The chain recombines TRBV18 with TRBJ2-5; TRBD1 agrees at 9 bases. The DNA end is a closer match to TRBJ2-7, so the J assignment may be wrong. Looked up from germline, CDR1 is KGHSH and CDR2 is LQKENI. There are 16 residues in the CDR3. CDR3 coding DNA: TGTGCCAGCTCACCACAGGAGACAGGGGGGCCCTACGAGCAGTACTTC. Its translation: CASSPQETGGPYEQYF.

J is TRBJ2-5 and V is TRBV2; D is uncertain. Germline V gives CDR1 SNHLY, CDR2 FYNNEI. The CDR3 is 12 amino acids. Trimming removed 4 bases from V and 3 bases from J, with 6 bases in between. The CDR3 is CASSVIEETQYF. The CDR3 DNA sequence: TGTGCCAGCAGTGTTATTGAAGAGACCCAGTACTTC. Looking up the rest from reference TRBV2 and TRBJ2-5 gives the full variable domain: EPEVTQTPSHQVTQMGQEVILRCVPISNHLYFYWYRQILGQKVEFLVSFYNNEISEKSEIFDDQFSVERPDGSNFTLKIRSTKLEDSAMYFCASSVIEETQYFGPGTRLLVL.

This clone was recorded only once. The chain recombines TRBV9 with TRBJ2-1, with D possibly being TRBD1 (6 bases). This CDR3 has 13 amino acids. V lost 4 bases and J 7 bases, leaving 12 bases between the germline ends. Germline V gives CDR1 SGDLS, CDR2 YYNGEE. The CDR3 is CASSHQGGNEQFF. Written as DNA, the CDR3 is TGTGCCAGCAGCCATCAAGGGGGAAATGAGCAGTTCTTC.

To note about this clone: It may be a read error: a sequence one base away is much more abundant. V and J are TRBV7-8 and TRBJ2-5, with D unclear. This CDR3 comprises 11 residues. V dropped 7 bases and J dropped 3 bases, with 6 bases sitting between them. The germline CDR1 and CDR2 sequences are SGHVS and FQNEAQ. Written as DNA, the CDR3 is TGTGCCAGCACCAAAGAAGAGACCCAGTACTTC. This sequence encodes CASTKEETQYF.

The chain is built from TRBV2 and TRBJ2-7; D perhaps matches TRBD2 (5 bases). Per germline, CDR1 SNHLY and CDR2 FYNNEI. The CDR3 length is 12 residues. Between the trimmed V and J ends, which lost 5 bases and 10 bases, there was a span of 15 bases. The CDR3 protein is CASSRGSRGQYF. In DNA, the CDR3 is TGTGCCAGCAGTCGTGGGAGCAGAGGACAGTACTTC.

The chain couples TRBV27 to TRBJ2-3, with a tentative D call TRBD2 (5 bases). The V end lost 5 bases, the J end lost 6 bases, and 18 bases lay between the germline ends. CDR1 and CDR2 (germline): MNHEY, SMNVEV (reference sequence). CDR3 length: 15 amino acids. The CDR3: CASSPTGEKVDTQYF. CDR3 bases: TGTGCCAGCAGTCCAACCGGGGAGAAGGTGGATACGCAGTATTTT.

The rearrangement joins TRBV19 to TRBJ2-1, with D hard to call. The CDR3 contains 15 residues. Germline assignment: CDR1 LNHDA and CDR2 SQIVND (reference sequence). V was pared by 7 bases and J by 5 bases, with 18 bases between. The CDR3 loop reads CASTGSQVYNNEQFF. CDR3 DNA: TGTGCCAGTACTGGGTCGCAAGTCTATAACAATGAGCAGTTCTTC.

The chain recombines TRBV30 with TRBJ2-5, with unresolved D. The germline V and J ends were trimmed by 3 bases and 1 base, with 18 bases remaining between them. The germline gives CDR1 GTSNPN, CDR2 SVGIG (reference sequence). This CDR3 is built from 16 residues. CDR3 protein: CAWRATSYWTQETQYF. CDR3 bases: TGTGCCTGGAGAGCCACAAGTTATTGGACCCAAGAGACCCAGTACTTC.

The rearrangement links TRBV23-1 to TRBJ2-7; the D call may be TRBD1 or TRBD2 (5 bases each). TRBV23-1 is an ORF, and what it does is uncertain. Trimming shortened V by 1 base and J by 3 bases, and 13 bases separated the two germline ends. CDR3 size: 15 residues. The CDR3 reads CASSQFSEGDYEQYF. The CDR3 nucleotides are TGCGCCAGCAGTCAATTTAGCGAAGGGGACTACGAGCAGTACTTC.

This chain connects TRBV5-1 to TRBJ2-7; 10 bases map to TRBD2. From germline, CDR1 is SGHRS and CDR2 YFSETQ. J was trimmed by 0 bases and V by 4 bases; bases with no gene match: 7. This CDR3 is 16 amino acids long. DNA of the CDR3: TGCGCCAGCAGCGAAGGACTAGCGGCAAGCTCCTACGAGCAGTACTTC. Residues: CASSEGLAASSYEQYF.

In DNA, the CDR3 is TGTGCCAGTAGGGACAGGGAAACCAATCAGCCCCAGCATTTT. Residues: CASRDRETNQPQHF. The rearrangement joins TRBV19 to TRBJ1-5; TRBD1 matches at 8 bases. The CDR3 covers 14 residues. From germline, CDR1 is LNHDA and CDR2 SQIVND (reference sequence). Trimming took 6 bases from V and 3 from J; bases not matched to a gene: 4.

J is TRBJ2-7 and V is TRBV18, with D perhaps matching TRBD1 or TRBD2 (5 bases each). Germline V CDR1 and CDR2: KGHSH, LQKENI. V was cut by 3 bases and J by 6 bases, with 18 bases left in between. The CDR3 totals 15 residues. CDR3 nucleotides: TGTGCCAGCTCACCGGTACCGGGATCAAGGGGCGAGCAGTACTTC. As protein: CASSPVPGSRGEQYF.

The sample holds one count of this clone. The genes are TRBV5-1 and TRBJ2-3; D possibly corresponds to TRBD1 (5 bases). Per the germline V gene, CDR1 is SGHRS and CDR2 is YFSETQ. V lost 4 bases and J 1 base, leaving 16 bases between the germline ends. This CDR3 spans 16 amino acids. The CDR3 here is CASSQRQLGGTDTQYF. The CDR3 bases are TGCGCCAGCAGCCAAAGACAGTTAGGAGGCACAGATACGCAGTATTTT.

The rearrangement joins TRBV30 to TRBJ2-1, with 7 positions matching TRBD2. The germline CDR1 and CDR2 sequences are GTSNPN and SVGIG (reference sequence). V lost 0 bases, J lost 9 bases, and 11 bases stayed unmatched. The CDR3 sequence is 15 residues long. The CDR3 DNA reads as TGTGCCTGGAGTGTAGGGAGGGCTAGCGAGGGTGAGCAGTTCTTC. The encoded protein is CAWSVGRASEGEQFF.

In its sample, this clone was seen a few times. V and J are TRBV2 and TRBJ2-1, with a possible D match to TRBD1 (5 bases). V was pared by 5 bases and J by 6 bases, with 14 bases between. This CDR3 comprises 14 residues. Germline V gene lookup returns CDR1 SNHLY and CDR2 FYNNEI. This chain's CDR3 is CASSSLGGANEQFF. The CDR3 DNA reads TGTGCCAGCAGTTCCCTAGGTGGGGCCAATGAGCAGTTCTTC.